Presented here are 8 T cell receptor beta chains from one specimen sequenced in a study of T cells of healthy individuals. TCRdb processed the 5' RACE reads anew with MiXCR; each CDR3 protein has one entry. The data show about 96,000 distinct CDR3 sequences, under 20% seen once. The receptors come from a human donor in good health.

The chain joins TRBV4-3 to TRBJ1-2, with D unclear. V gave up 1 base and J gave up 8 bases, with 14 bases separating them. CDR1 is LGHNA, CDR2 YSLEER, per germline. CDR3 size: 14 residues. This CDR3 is CASSQGAFSGGYTF. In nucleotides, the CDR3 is TGCGCCAGCAGCCAAGGGGCCTTTTCGGGGGGCTACACCTTC.

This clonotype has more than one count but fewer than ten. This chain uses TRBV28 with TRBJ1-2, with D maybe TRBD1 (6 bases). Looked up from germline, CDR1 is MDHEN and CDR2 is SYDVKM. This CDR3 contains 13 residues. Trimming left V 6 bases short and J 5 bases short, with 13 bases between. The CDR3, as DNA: TGTGCCAGCAGGACAGGTCTCCTATATGGCTACACCTTC. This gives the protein CASRTGLLYGYTF.

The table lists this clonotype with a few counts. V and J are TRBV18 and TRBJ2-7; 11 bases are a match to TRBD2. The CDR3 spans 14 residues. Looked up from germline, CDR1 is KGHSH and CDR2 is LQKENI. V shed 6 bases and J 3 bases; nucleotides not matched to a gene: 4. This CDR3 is CASSGTSGHYEQYF. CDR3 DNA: TGTGCCAGCTCCGGGACTAGCGGTCACTACGAGCAGTACTTC.

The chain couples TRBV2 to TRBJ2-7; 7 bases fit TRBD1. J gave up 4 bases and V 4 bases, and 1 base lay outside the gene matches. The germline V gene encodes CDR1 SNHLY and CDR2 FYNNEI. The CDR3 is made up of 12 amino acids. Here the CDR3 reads CASSGQGYEQYF. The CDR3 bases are TGTGCCAGCAGTGGACAGGGATACGAGCAGTACTTC.

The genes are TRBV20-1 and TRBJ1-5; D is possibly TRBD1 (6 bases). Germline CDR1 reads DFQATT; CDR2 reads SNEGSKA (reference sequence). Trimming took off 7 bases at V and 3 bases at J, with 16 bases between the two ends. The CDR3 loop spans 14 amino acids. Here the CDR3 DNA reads TGCAGTGAGAAAAGGGGGACATCCAATCAGCCCCAGCATTTT. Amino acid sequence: CSEKRGTSNQPQHF.

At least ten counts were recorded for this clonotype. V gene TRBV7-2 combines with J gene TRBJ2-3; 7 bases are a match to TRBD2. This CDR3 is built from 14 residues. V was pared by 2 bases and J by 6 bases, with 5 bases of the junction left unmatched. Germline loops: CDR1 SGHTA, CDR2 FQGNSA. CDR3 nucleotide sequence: TGTGCCAGCAGCTTACGAGGGAGGGGCGATACGCAGTATTTT. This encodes CASSLRGRGDTQYF.

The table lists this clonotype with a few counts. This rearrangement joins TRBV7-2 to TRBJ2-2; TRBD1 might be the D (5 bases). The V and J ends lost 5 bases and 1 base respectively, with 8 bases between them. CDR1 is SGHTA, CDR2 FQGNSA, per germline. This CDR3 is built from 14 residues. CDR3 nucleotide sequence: TGTGCCAGCAGCAGGACAAGGAACACCGGGGAGCTGTTTTTT. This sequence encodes CASSRTRNTGELFF.

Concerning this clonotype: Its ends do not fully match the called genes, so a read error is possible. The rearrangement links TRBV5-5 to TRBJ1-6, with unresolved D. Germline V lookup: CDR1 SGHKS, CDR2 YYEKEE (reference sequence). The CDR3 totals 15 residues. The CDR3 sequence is CASSLELGRNSPLHF. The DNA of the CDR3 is TGTGCCAGCAGCTTGGAGTTAGGCAGAAATTCACCCCTCCATTTT. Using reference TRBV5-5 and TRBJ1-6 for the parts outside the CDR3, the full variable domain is DAGVTQSPTHLIKTRGQQVTLRCSPISGHKSVSWYQQVLGQGPQFIFQYYEKEERGRGNFPDRFSARQFPNYSSELNVNALLLGDSALYLCASSLELGRNSPLHFGNGTRLTVT.